Below are 15 T cell receptor beta chains sequenced from a single sample in a study of T cells in Graves' hyperthyroidism and ophthalmopathy. From RNA transcripts, TCR beta CDR3 regions were amplified. The HTBI primer set drove a first-round RT-PCR of the TCR CDR3. TCRdb reprocessed the multiplex PCR reads with MiXCR, giving one entry per CDR3 protein. The table lists fewer than 750,000 distinct CDR3 sequences, 46% of them singletons. Source material: peripheral blood or thyroid tissue (not recorded which). These receptor sequences come from a woman under 30 with Graves' hyperthyroidism.

This clonotype has at least ten counts. The chain joins TRBV6-5 to TRBJ2-7; 11 nucleotides align to TRBD2. The CDR3 spans 16 residues. V dropped 0 bases and J dropped 3; count of bases not matched to a gene: 4. The germline gives CDR1 MNHEY, CDR2 SVGAGI. CDR3 nucleotides: TGTGCCAGCAGTTACTCAGTCGGGACTAGCGGCTACGAGCAGTACTTC. It is translated as CASSYSVGTSGYEQYF.

A remark on this clonotype: This may come from a read error, since a much larger clone is one base off. The gene calls are TRBV6-1 and TRBJ2-2; the D gene is possibly TRBD1 (6 bases). The CDR3 contains 12 residues. Germline values: CDR1 MNHNS, CDR2 SASEGT. The CDR3 sequence: CASTRGTEELFF. The CDR3 nucleotides are TGTGCCAGCACCAGGGGAACCGAGGAGCTGTTTTTT.

The genes are TRBV29-1 and TRBJ2-7; a weak D match, TRBD2 (5 bases). The CDR3 contains 11 residues. The V end was cut by 4 bases, the J end by 2 bases, with 6 bases between. Germline loops: CDR1 SQVTM, CDR2 ANQGSEA. The CDR3 bases are TGCAGCGTTGCGGGAACCTACGAGCAGTACTTC. Translation gives CSVAGTYEQYF.

This chain uses TRBV6-7 with TRBJ2-7; 12 nucleotides match TRBD2. Judging by the DNA end, TRBJ2-1 fits better; the J call may be wrong. TRBV6-7 qualifies as an ORF whose function is uncertain. The CDR3 is 15 residues long. The CDR3 region is CASSPSGRADNEQFF. The DNA for the CDR3 is TGTGCCAGCAGCCCTAGCGGGAGGGCAGACAATGAGCAGTTCTTC.

This clonotype was detected many times. This rearrangement joins TRBV12-3 or TRBV12-4 to TRBJ1-2, with TRBD1 as a possible D gene (6 bases). The CDR3 contains 12 residues. The ends were cut back, 3 bases at V and 10 bases at J, with 12 bases in the middle. The CDR3 region is CASSLWGQDYTF. The CDR3 DNA is TGTGCCAGCAGTTTGTGGGGACAAGACTACACCTTC.

For the CDR3, the DNA is TGTGCCAGCAGTAGCAGGGACAGGGTTTTTGCTTTCTTT. Translation gives CASSSRDRVFAFF. J is TRBJ1-1 and V is TRBV12-3 or TRBV12-4, with 9 bases matching TRBD1. The CDR3 runs 13 residues. Trimming took 5 bases from V and 11 from J; bases not matched to a gene: 9.

The genes are TRBV10-3 and TRBJ1-2, with 9 bases that match TRBD1. Per the germline V gene, CDR1 is ENHRY and CDR2 is SYGVKD. The V and J ends lost 10 bases and 5 bases, in that order; junction bases with no gene match: 14. The CDR3 is 15 amino acids. CDR3 DNA sequence: TGTGCCACCAACGACAGGGGGAGCCAGAATTATGGCTACACCTTC. Its protein is CATNDRGSQNYGYTF.

Points on this clonotype: This may arise from a read error, as a much more abundant clone is one base away. V gene TRBV6-5 combines with J gene TRBJ1-4; no reliable D call. Germline V CDR1 and CDR2: MNHEY, SVGAGI. This CDR3 is 15 amino acids long. CDR3 in DNA: TGTGCCAGCAGTTACGGTGGCCGGGATATCGAAAACCTGTTTTTT. Protein sequence: CASSYGGRDIENLFF.

This clonotype showed up many times. The V gene is TRBV5-5, the J gene TRBJ2-2; 10 bases are shared with TRBD2. V lost 1 base and J lost 6; bases outside the gene matches: 3. The CDR3 is 15 residues long. CDR1 SGHKS and CDR2 YYEKEE come from the germline V gene (reference sequence). The CDR3 is CASSLTSGKAGELFF. As DNA, the CDR3 is TGTGCCAGCAGCTTGACTAGCGGGAAGGCCGGGGAGCTGTTTTTT.

The J gene is TRBJ1-2, the V gene TRBV2; D not certain. Germline-derived CDR1 and CDR2 are SNHLY and FYNNEI. The CDR3 runs to 14 residues. The germline V and J ends were trimmed by 0 bases and 8 bases, with 13 bases remaining between them. Here the CDR3 reads CASSEAASQGGYTF. In DNA, the CDR3 is TGTGCCAGCAGTGAAGCGGCAAGCCAAGGAGGCTACACCTTC.

This chain connects TRBV20-1 to TRBJ2-7; 16 nucleotides line up with TRBD2. With 5 bases clipped from V and 3 bases from J, the junction kept 10 bases outside the gene matches. The V gene's germline CDR1 is DFQATT and CDR2 SNEGSKA (reference sequence). This CDR3 spans 17 amino acids. Written as DNA, the CDR3 is TGCAGTGCTTCGAATTGGGGACTAGCGGGAGGGAGCTACGAGCAGTACTTC. Its translation: CSASNWGLAGGSYEQYF.

V gene TRBV9 combines with J gene TRBJ2-7; 7 nucleotides agree with TRBD1. This CDR3 contains 14 residues. Germline V gives CDR1 SGDLS, CDR2 YYNGEE. The junction had 7 bases not matched to a gene; V was cut back by 4 bases and J by 3 bases. CDR3 sequence: CASSLVGQSYEQYF. The CDR3 coding sequence is TGTGCCAGCAGCTTAGTGGGACAGAGCTACGAGCAGTACTTC.

This clonotype was counted at least ten times. CDR3 residues: CASSFLQSNTGELFF. Written as DNA, the CDR3 is TGCGCCAGCAGCTTTTTACAGTCGAACACCGGGGAGCTGTTTTTT. This chain joins TRBV5-1 and TRBJ2-2; no definite D call. Per the germline V gene, CDR1 is SGHRS and CDR2 is YFSETQ. This CDR3 is built from 15 residues. Trimming stripped 2 bases from V and 0 bases from J, with 8 bases between.

The J gene is TRBJ2-3, the V gene TRBV12-3 or TRBV12-4, with a tentative D call TRBD1 (7 bases). The V gene lost 4 bases and the J gene lost 3 bases, with 11 bases spanning the gap. This CDR3 is built from 14 residues. CDR3: CASSSPGGTDTQYF. In DNA form, the CDR3 reads TGTGCCAGCAGTTCCCCAGGGGGGACAGATACGCAGTATTTT.

The chain is built from TRBV20-1 and TRBJ2-7; 7 bases map to TRBD1. The DNA end favors TRBJ2-1, so the J call may be wrong. Germline V gene lookup returns CDR1 DFQATT and CDR2 SNEGSKA (reference sequence). This CDR3 comprises 14 residues. CDR3: CSARAGQDEGGQFF. Written as DNA, the CDR3 is TGCAGTGCTAGGGCCGGACAGGATGAAGGGGGACAGTTCTTC.